A single sample is the source of the 9 T cell receptor beta chains below, sequenced in a study of blood T cell repertoires in COVID-19. TCRdb keeps only in-frame clones here, not all; method: immunoSEQ multiplex PCR. The sample contains tens of thousands of clones, approximately 85% of which appear only once. Sequences were obtained from peripheral blood. These receptors were taken from a human donor in a cohort sampled during active COVID-19.

Details on this clone: The germline gene is not matched at one end of the junction; a read error may be the cause. This sample also contains other DNA sequences that code for the same CDR3. The chain recombines TRBV28 with TRBJ2-7; 9 nucleotides agree with TRBD2. Germline V gene data show CDR1 as MDHEN and CDR2 as SYDVKM. This CDR3 has 15 residues. The DNA for the CDR3 is TGTGCCAGCAGTTTTACTAGCGGGCCATCCTATGAGCAGTACTTC. It is translated as CASSFTSGPSYEQYF.

The genes are TRBV14 and TRBJ1-6; D is unclear. The V and J ends lost 4 bases and 8 bases respectively, with 12 bases between them. Germline V gene lookup returns CDR1 SGHDN and CDR2 FVKESK. The CDR3 loop spans 14 amino acids. The CDR3 protein is CASSPGGGDSPLHF. As DNA, the CDR3 is TGTGCCAGCAGCCCGGGTGGTGGTGATTCACCCCTCCACTTT.

This chain connects TRBV27 to TRBJ2-2, with D maybe TRBD1 (6 bases). The CDR3 loop spans 12 amino acids. The V and J ends lost 4 bases and 13 bases respectively, with 13 bases between them. CDR1 MNHEY and CDR2 SMNVEV come from the germline V gene (reference sequence). CDR3 DNA sequence: TGTGCCAGCAGTTCTGGGGGCGGAGGGCTGTTTTTT. As protein: CASSSGGGGLFF.

V is TRBV25-1 and J is TRBJ1-4; 7 bases agree with TRBD1. The CDR3 covers 14 residues. The J segment lost 4 bases and the V segment lost 5 bases, leaving 4 bases of the junction unmatched. The germline V gene has CDR1 MGHDK and CDR2 SYGVNS. This CDR3 is CASSTGTVNEKLFF. The DNA of the CDR3 is TGTGCCAGCAGTACCGGGACAGTTAATGAAAAACTGTTTTTT.

The chain joins TRBV4-3 to TRBJ1-3; D is possibly TRBD1 (6 bases). Per the germline V gene, CDR1 is LGHNA and CDR2 is YSLEER. V shed 4 bases and J shed 0 bases, with 13 bases lying between them. CDR3 length: 16 amino acids. The CDR3 sequence is CASSPDRRSSGNTIYF. DNA of the CDR3: TGCGCCAGCAGCCCGGACAGAAGAAGCTCTGGAAACACCATATATTTT.

This chain joins TRBV9 and TRBJ1-4; D is perhaps TRBD1 (6 bases). Germline assignment: CDR1 SGDLS and CDR2 YYNGEE. Trimming took off 4 bases at V and 6 bases at J, with 16 bases between the two ends. This CDR3 has 15 residues. The CDR3 nucleotides are TGTGCCAGCAGCCCGGGGGGGGCGCGATATGAAAAACTGTTTTTT. Translated: CASSPGGARYEKLFF.

The rearrangement links TRBV29-1 to TRBJ2-7; perhaps TRBD1 as D (7 bases). The CDR3 length is 13 residues. Germline V lookup: CDR1 SQVTM, CDR2 ANQGSEA. The V and J ends lost 7 bases and 2 bases respectively, with 15 bases between them. The CDR3 loop reads CSARQGGAYEQYF. CDR3 in DNA: TGCAGCGCCCGACAGGGCGGGGCCTACGAGCAGTACTTC.

CDR3 amino acids: CSQLKAGATEQFF. DNA for the CDR3: TGCAGCCAACTAAAAGCGGGAGCGACGGAGCAGTTCTTC. The V gene is TRBV29-1, the J gene TRBJ2-1; TRBD2 aligns across 8 bases. V lost 8 bases and J lost 10; bases outside the gene matches: 13. CDR1 is SQVTM, CDR2 ANQGSEA, per germline. This CDR3 has 13 residues.

The table lists this clone with a few counts. V usage is TRBV3-1 (or the pseudogene TRBV3-2) and J usage is TRBJ2-3; 7 nucleotides line up with TRBD2. With V trimmed by 5 bases and J by 6 bases, 11 bases remained unmatched. CDR3 length equals 15 residues. Germline CDR1 reads LGHDT; CDR2 reads YNNKEL (reference sequence). Here the CDR3 reads CASSSGGSPTDTQYF. The CDR3 DNA is TGTGCCAGCAGCAGCGGCGGGAGCCCCACCGATACGCAGTATTTT.